A selection of T cell receptor beta chains follows, all from one sample in a study of blood T cell repertoires in COVID-19. The protocol was immunoSEQ multiplex PCR, while the TCRdb copy is restricted to in-frame clones and leaves out a portion. This table has around 39,000 clones, 86% appearing once. Sequencing input: peripheral blood. Receptors originate from a man between 60 and 75 years old with active COVID-19. Both conserved end residues are part of each CDR3. The order of the fields is V gene, clone size, D gene, J gene, CDR3 DNA, CDR3 protein. D genes are given only for firm matches. Clone size appears in some rows only: once, few, many, or a class for an expanded clone.

>TRBV2|.|.|TRBJ2-1
TGTGCCAGCAATCCTAATTTCAATGAGCAGTTCTTC
CASNPNFNEQFF
>TRBV3-1/TRBV3-2|.|.|TRBJ2-7
TGTGCCAGCAGCCAGTCCAGCGTAGGCGAGCAGTACTTC
CASSQSSVGEQYF
>TRBV6-5|.|TRBD1|TRBJ1-5
TGTGCCAGCAGGCAGGGGGTGGGCAATCAGCCCCAGCATTTT
CASRQGVGNQPQHF
>TRBV9|medium-sized|.|TRBJ2-3
TGTGCCAGCAGCCCAAGAGCGGACTACACAGATACGCAGTATTTT
CASSPRADYTDTQYF
>TRBV30|.|TRBD1|TRBJ1-2
TGTGCCTGGAGTGTACAGGGGGCCCCTTGGAACTATGGCTACACCTTC
CAWSVQGAPWNYGYTF
>TRBV6-5|.|TRBD1|TRBJ1-3
TGTGCCAGCAGGGGGACAGGTCAACAAGGAAACACCATATATTTT
CASRGTGQQGNTIYF
>TRBV5-1|.|.|TRBJ2-3
TGCGCCAGCAGCTTGGCGTCAGCAGATACGCAGTATTTT
CASSLASADTQYF
>TRBV3-1/TRBV3-2|.|.|TRBJ1-2
TGTGCCAGCAGCTCGCAGGCTAACTATGGCTACACCTTC
CASSSQANYGYTF
>TRBV5-1|.|.|TRBJ2-3
TGCGCCAGCAGTTTGAGGGAGCCCACAGATACGCAGTATTTT
CASSLREPTDTQYF
>TRBV7-9|.|TRBD2|TRBJ2-2
TGTGCCAGCAGCCCGGGGGGAGGGCTGTCGAACACCGGGGAGCTGTTTTTT
CASSPGGGLSNTGELFF
>TRBV6-5|.|.|TRBJ1-4
TGTGCCAGCAGTTACGGGCCAACTAATGAAAAACTGTTTTTT
CASSYGPTNEKLFF
>TRBV6-5|.|.|TRBJ2-5
TGTGCCAGCACCGTAACAGGGGGGGGAATGGAGACCCAGTACTTC
CASTVTGGGMETQYF
>TRBV7-9|.|.|TRBJ1-1
TGTGCCAGCAGCTTAGCACAGCACACTGAAGCTTTCTTT
CASSLAQHTEAFF
>TRBV27|.|TRBD2|TRBJ2-1
TGTGCCAGCAGTTTTCGGCCAAGCGGGAGTTATCGCGATGAGCAGTTCTTC
CASSFRPSGSYRDEQFF
>TRBV3-1/TRBV3-2|.|.|TRBJ1-1
TGTGCCAGCAGCCCACAGACAGGTGGGGACACTGAAGCTTTCTTT
CASSPQTGGDTEAFF
>TRBV7-9|.|.|TRBJ1-6
TGTGCCAGCAGCTCCCAAGCTTCCTATAATTCACCCCTCCACTTT
CASSSQASYNSPLHF
>TRBV4-1|.|.|TRBJ1-2
TGCGCCAGCAGCCAAGATGGGGCAGGGTCCTATGGCTACACCTTC
CASSQDGAGSYGYTF
>TRBV19|.|TRBD2|TRBJ2-7
TGTGCCAGTAGTATGGGCAGCCACGGGGGGGACGAGCAGTACTTC
CASSMGSHGGDEQYF
>TRBV28|.|.|TRBJ2-4
TGTGCCAGCAGTTTATGGGGCCCCATGGGGAGCATTCAGTACTTC
CASSLWGPMGSIQYF
>TRBV12-3/TRBV12-4|.|.|TRBJ1-1
TGTGCCAGCAGTTTTTCTGGCTTCACTGAAGCTTTCTTT
CASSFSGFTEAFF
>TRBV7-2|.|.|TRBJ1-1
TGTGCCAGCAGCTCCGTGGAGGGGATAAGCACTGAAGCTTTCTTT
CASSSVEGISTEAFF
>TRBV9|.|TRBD1|TRBJ2-2
TGTGCCAGCAGCGCGACCAGGGGGCAGAACACCGGGGAGCTGTTTTTT
CASSATRGQNTGELFF
>TRBV2|once|.|TRBJ2-4
TGTGCCAGCGTTGTAGGTCGGGGGGCGGGAAACATTCAGTACTTC
CASVVGRGAGNIQYF
>TRBV6-5|.|TRBD1|TRBJ1-6
TGTGCCAGCAGGACGACAGGGATTTCACCCCTCCACTTT
CASRTTGISPLHF
>TRBV29-1|.|TRBD1|TRBJ1-5
TGCAGCGTCCTAGACAGGGAACAGCCCCAGCATTTT
CSVLDREQPQHF
>TRBV11-2|.|.|TRBJ1-1
TGTGCCAGCACCTTGGGGGCTACGGTTAACACTGAAGCTTTCTTT
CASTLGATVNTEAFF
>TRBV6-2/TRBV6-3|.|.|TRBJ2-3
TGTGCCAGCAGTTACGTAGGGGGAATAGAGTATTTT
CASSYVGGIEYF
>TRBV6-4|.|TRBD2|TRBJ2-1
TGTGCCAGCAGTCTAGCGGGAGGTCCCTACAATGAGCAGTTCTTC
CASSLAGGPYNEQFF
>TRBV5-1|few|.|TRBJ1-2
TGCGCCAGCAGCATGGACGGGAGCTATGGCTACACCTTC
CASSMDGSYGYTF
>TRBV3-1/TRBV3-2|.|TRBD2|TRBJ2-1
TGTGCCAGCAGCCAGGCGGGACTAGCGGGAGTCTACATTAAGCAGTTCTTC
CASSQAGLAGVYIKQFF
>TRBV6-5|.|.|TRBJ2-7
TGTGCCAGCAGTTTCCCTAAGGACTCGAGCTCCTACGAGCAGTACTTC
CASSFPKDSSSYEQYF
>TRBV7-2|.|TRBD1|TRBJ1-1
TGTGCCAGCAGGGGGGACAGTGTGAACACTGAAGCTTTCTTT
CASRGDSVNTEAFF
>TRBV19|.|TRBD1|TRBJ1-4
TGTGCCAGTAGCGGACAGGGGGCCGGTAATGAAAAACTGTTTTTT
CASSGQGAGNEKLFF
>TRBV10-3|.|TRBD2|TRBJ2-3
TGTGCCATCAGTCCGGGACTAGCGCCAGATACGCAGTATTTT
CAISPGLAPDTQYF
>TRBV7-9|few|.|TRBJ1-1
TGTGCCAGCAGCTTTAACAGTCCCCATGAAGCTTTCTTT
CASSFNSPHEAFF
>TRBV28|.|.|TRBJ1-4
TGTGCCAGCAAGGGGCTTCTTGAGTATAATGAAAAACTGTTTTTT
CASKGLLEYNEKLFF
>TRBV5-6|.|TRBD1|TRBJ2-2
TGTGCCAGCAGCCCGGATACAGGGGTCGAGCTGTTTTTT
CASSPDTGVELFF
>TRBV2|.|.|TRBJ2-7
TGTGCCAGCAGTGATCGGGTAGTACGCTACGAGCAGTACTTC
CASSDRVVRYEQYF
>TRBV30|.|.|TRBJ2-3
TGTGCCTGGGAATCTGGGTCGGGTGGGAGGACAGATACGCAGTATTTT
CAWESGSGGRTDTQYF
>TRBV5-5|.|TRBD2|TRBJ2-1
TGTGCCAGCAGCCGTACGACTAGCGGGAGTAATGAGCAGTTCTTC
CASSRTTSGSNEQFF
>TRBV11-3|.|.|TRBJ2-2
TGTGCCAGCAGCTTAGGGGGCGCGGATGAGAACACCGGGGAGCTGTTTTTT
CASSLGGADENTGELFF
>TRBV5-1|once|.|TRBJ2-1
TGCGCCAGCAGCTTGCTAGAGATCTCCTACAATGAGCAGTTCTTC
CASSLLEISYNEQFF
>TRBV6-2/TRBV6-3|.|TRBD1|TRBJ2-7
TGTGCCAGCAGTTCTTGGGACAGCATCTACGAGCAGTACTTC
CASSSWDSIYEQYF
>TRBV7-2|.|.|TRBJ1-2
TGTGCCAGCAGCTTAACTCGAGGGTATGGCTACACCTTC
CASSLTRGYGYTF
>TRBV10-3|once|.|TRBJ2-5
TGTGCCATCAGTGAGTCAGGAGGCGAGACCCAGTACTTC
CAISESGGETQYF